The T cell receptor (beta chain) under discussion was sequenced for a study of persistence of HIV-infected CD4 T cells. Study-level information: Blood samples, up to about 180 mL, came from multiple time points, except two leukapheresis donors sampled once.

Sequencing used immunoSEQ version 4 in survey mode. Genomic DNA was diluted to around 10 ng/uL, up to roughly 1 ug per sample. Only in-frame clones appear in the TCRdb table, and some are missing; sequencing was by immunoSEQ multiplex PCR. Of roughly 64,000 clones listed, approximately 75% are singletons. V lost 1 base and J 7 bases, leaving 11 bases between the germline ends. This CDR3 spans 15 amino acids. In germline, CDR1 is SEHNR, CDR2 FQNEAQ (reference sequence). Overlapping HIV-1 Gag 15-mer peptides at roughly 1 ug per peptide per mL were used. Sorted nonresponding memory CD4+ T cells were CD40L-negative, CD69-negative, CD45RO-high. Stimulated PBMCs had first been depleted of CD8+ T cells. CD8-depleted PBMCs were stimulated 15 to 20 hours with anti-CD28/CD49d costimulation, CD40-blocking antibody and enfuvirtide. To note about this clone: The antigen is not known.

The genes are TRBV7-9 and TRBJ1-6, with D possibly being TRBD1 (5 bases). The input for sequencing was CD4+ T cells sorted from PBMCs after roughly 18-hour stimulation, taken from a patient who received antiretroviral therapy. The TCR originated in an adult man with HIV who was CMV-seropositive. CDR3 nucleotide sequence: TGTGCCAGCAGCTTAGACGAGGGGTCCAATTCACCCCTCCACTTT. It codes for CASSLDEGSNSPLHF.